This TCR beta chain was sequenced during a study of blood T cell repertoires in COVID-19. Study-wide context: COVID-19 samples, acute and convalescent, were from the United States, Italy and Spain. Sources were T cells, B-cell-depleted T cells, or PBMCs; the material itself was cDNA or gDNA.

As originally analysed: Estimated nucleated cell counts came from reference gene primer amplification. This table comes from immunoSEQ multiplex PCR, and its TCRdb copy is limited to in-frame clones, with some not included. V, J and clone size were drawn from that table, and D and trimming were deduced from the DNA. The table lists 300,000 or so clones, about 83% of them singletons. The CDR3 extends over 16 amino acids. V trimming: 3 bases; J trimming: 5 bases; junction bases outside the gene matches: 9. Germline V lookup: CDR1 ENHRY, CDR2 SYGVKD. V is TRBV10-3 and J is TRBJ2-3; 9 positions match TRBD1. The source material was peripheral blood. The receptor comes from a woman aged 50 to 60 with acute or convalescent COVID-19. Here the CDR3 reads CAISDSTGGLGDTQYF. Written as DNA, the CDR3 is TGTGCCATCAGTGACTCTACAGGGGGCTTGGGAGATACGCAGTATTTT.